Given below is one T cell receptor beta chain in context. Sequencing was performed with immunoSEQ multiplex PCR; in TCRdb, only in-frame clones are kept and a portion is missing. The sample records approximately 15,000 clones, approximately 81% being singletons. The sample belongs to a study of cytotoxic CD8 clonotypes in ibrutinib-treated CLL. Study-wide background: Researchers reported ten to twelve relapsed/refractory and over 14 treatment-naive patients, 17 to 18 of them IGHV unmutated.

The CDR3 is 14 residues long. Germline CDR1 reads MRHNA; CDR2 reads SNTAGT. The V gene lost 5 bases and the J gene lost 3 bases, with 12 bases spanning the gap. This TCR was recovered from a human donor with chronic lymphocytic leukemia. This chain joins TRBV6-4 and TRBJ2-3; D unresolved. The sequencing used PBMCs, collected before ibrutinib treatment. The CDR3 loop reads CASSFGGWTDTQYF. CDR3 bases: TGTGCCAGCAGTTTCGGTGGATGGACAGATACGCAGTATTTT.